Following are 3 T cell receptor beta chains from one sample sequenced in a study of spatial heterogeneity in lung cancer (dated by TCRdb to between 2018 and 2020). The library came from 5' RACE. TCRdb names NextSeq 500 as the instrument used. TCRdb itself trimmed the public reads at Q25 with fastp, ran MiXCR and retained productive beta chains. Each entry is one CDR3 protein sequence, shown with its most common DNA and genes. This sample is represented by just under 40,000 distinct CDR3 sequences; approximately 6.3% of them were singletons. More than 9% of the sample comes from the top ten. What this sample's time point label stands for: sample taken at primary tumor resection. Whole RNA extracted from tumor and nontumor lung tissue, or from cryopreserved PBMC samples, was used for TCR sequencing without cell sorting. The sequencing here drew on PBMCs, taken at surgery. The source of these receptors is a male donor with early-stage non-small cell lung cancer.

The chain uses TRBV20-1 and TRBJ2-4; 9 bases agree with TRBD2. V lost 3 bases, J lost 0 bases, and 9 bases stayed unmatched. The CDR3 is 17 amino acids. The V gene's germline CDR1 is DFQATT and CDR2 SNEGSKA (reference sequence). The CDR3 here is CSARGRGGPVAKNIQYF. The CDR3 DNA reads TGCAGTGCTAGGGGGCGGGGGGGCCCCGTAGCCAAAAACATTCAGTACTTC.

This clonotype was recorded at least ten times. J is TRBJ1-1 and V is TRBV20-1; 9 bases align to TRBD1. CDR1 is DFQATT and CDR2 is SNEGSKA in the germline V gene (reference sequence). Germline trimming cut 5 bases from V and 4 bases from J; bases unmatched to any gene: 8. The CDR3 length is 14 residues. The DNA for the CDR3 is TGCAGTGCTGCTTACAGGGGGCATGCCACTGAAGCTTTCTTT. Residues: CSAAYRGHATEAFF.

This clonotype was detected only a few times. CDR3 protein: CASSLGGAATDTQYF. The CDR3 coding sequence is TGTGCCAGCAGCTTAGGGGGGGCCGCGACAGATACGCAGTATTTT. V usage is TRBV7-2 and J usage is TRBJ2-3, with D perhaps given as TRBD1 or TRBD2 (6 bases each). Trimming left V 1 base short and J 3 bases short, with 11 bases between. CDR3 length: 15 residues. Per the germline V gene, CDR1 is SGHTA and CDR2 is FQGNSA.